This record concerns one T cell receptor (beta chain) sequence. This sample is part of a study of blood T cell repertoires in COVID-19. Study background: From T cells, B-cell-depleted T cells, or PBMCs came the material, which was cDNA or gDNA.

Seattle enrolled patients during active infection and tracked them longitudinally. Under the authors' procedure: Researchers report that nucleated cell counts were estimated from reference gene primer amplification. TCRdb keeps only in-frame clones here, not all; method: immunoSEQ multiplex PCR. That table is the source of V, J and clone size, and D and trimming were worked out from the DNA. The sample has 50,000 to 60,000 clones; about four fifths are singletons. This CDR3 has 14 residues. V was trimmed by 7 bases and J by 1 base, leaving 13 bases between them. Germline loops: CDR1 SNHLY, CDR2 FYNNEI.

Specimen: peripheral blood. The clonotype comes from an elderly woman with COVID-19, enrolled during active disease. The chain couples TRBV2 to TRBJ2-5; D not certain. CDR3 sequence: CASNEALVQETQYF. For the CDR3, the DNA is TGTGCCAGCAACGAAGCCCTAGTCCAAGAGACCCAGTACTTC.